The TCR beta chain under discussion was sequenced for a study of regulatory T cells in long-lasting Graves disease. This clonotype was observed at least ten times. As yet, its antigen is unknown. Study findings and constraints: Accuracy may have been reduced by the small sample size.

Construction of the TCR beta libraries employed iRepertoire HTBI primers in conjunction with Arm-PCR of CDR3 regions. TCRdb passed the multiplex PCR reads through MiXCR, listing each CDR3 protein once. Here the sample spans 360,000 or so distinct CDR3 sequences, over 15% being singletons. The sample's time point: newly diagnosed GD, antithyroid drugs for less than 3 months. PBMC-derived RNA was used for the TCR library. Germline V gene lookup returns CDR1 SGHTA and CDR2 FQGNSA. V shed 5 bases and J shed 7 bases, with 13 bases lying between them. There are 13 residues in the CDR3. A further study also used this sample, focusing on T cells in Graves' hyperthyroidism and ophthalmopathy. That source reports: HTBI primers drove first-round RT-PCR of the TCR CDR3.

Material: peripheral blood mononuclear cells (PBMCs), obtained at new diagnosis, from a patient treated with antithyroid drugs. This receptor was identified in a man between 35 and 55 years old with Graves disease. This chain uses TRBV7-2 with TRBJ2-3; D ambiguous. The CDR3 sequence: CASSAEFPNTQYF. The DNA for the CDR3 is TGTGCCAGCAGCGCCGAATTTCCTAATACGCAGTATTTT.